This T cell receptor beta chain was profiled in a study of PD-L1 blockade in urothelial cancer (dated by TCRdb to between 2016 and 2019). Regarding the complete study: Therapy was started in the mid-2010s for all patients, and atezolizumab 1,200 mg was administered intravenously every 3 weeks. About 90% of the 29 patients were males with bladder-origin urothelial cancer, and about 65% of the roughly 30 reported a prior smoking history. Patients had an ECOG performance status of 0 or 1 and had received between 0 and 3 prior chemotherapy regimens. Blood samples were analyzed at two time points: 3 weeks after treatment start (second dose) and 6 weeks after treatment start. A median of about 150,000 T cells and 85,000 or so unique TCRs was obtained from blood samples, and a median clonality of approximately 0.08 was observed. An exploratory multi-omic analysis was conducted of the somatic, immune and clinical correlates of response to PD-L1 blockade with atezolizumab in urothelial cancer. TCR sequencing covered pretreatment tumor samples and matched, serially collected peripheral blood taken before and after atezolizumab treatment. Durable clinical benefit meant progression-free survival longer than 6 months, and TCR features were also tested against progression-free and overall survival. In the same patients, whole exome sequencing and RNA sequencing of pretreatment tumors were performed in addition to TCR sequencing. Durable clinical benefit was achieved by nine patients but not by the remaining 20. Twenty-nine patients had pretreatment blood TCR-seq, about 25 had at least one posttreatment blood collection, and about 25 had tumor TCR-seq.

Each PCR received spiked-in synthetic TCR analog templates so that absolute template abundance could be estimated from read counts. The immunoSEQ assay used bias-controlled V and J gene primers to amplify TCRbeta CDR3 regions from genomic DNA. Sequencing of rearranged TCRbeta segments was performed at approximately 20X coverage. The study's own analysis went as follows. Clustering was used to correct sequencing errors, and CDR3s were annotated against IMGT so that V, D and J genes could be assigned. Out-of-frame and stop-codon sequences were excluded, and only productive TCRbeta rearrangements were used in downstream analyses. Clonality was calculated as one minus the Shannon entropy normalized by the log of the number of unique productive sequences. Clones differing between time points or between blood and tumor were identified using Fisher's exact test with Benjamini-Hochberg correction, with an adjusted p below 0.01 applied as the threshold. TCRdb's version of the immuneACCESS table is confined to in-frame rearrangements and falls short of the full clone set. An unresolved V gene accounts for under half of the shortfall where checked; the remainder is of unknown origin. The DNA gave D and trimming, while V, J and clone size come from that table. A total of 50,000 or so clones appear in this sample, about 75% of them only once. The ten largest clones represent less than 5% of the sample.

As to this clone: There is no known antigen for this receptor. Base quality data are lacking; no much larger clone is found one base away.

Read against the paper, the sample's time point label means: pretreatment peripheral blood. A total of around 30 patients with locally advanced or metastatic urothelial carcinoma, treated at Memorial Sloan Kettering on a trial protocol, made up the cohort. Peripheral blood mononuclear cells were collected pretreatment and during treatment, at between 1 and 8 total time points per patient. The Qiagen DNeasy Blood extraction kit was used to purify genomic DNA from total PBMCs and from tumor samples. PBMCs were collected pretreatment and during treatment, and were isolated and stored as previously described. From V the trimming removes 0 bases and from J it removes 5 bases, while the gene matches leave 9 bases of the junction unaccounted for. The germline V gene yields SGHRS for CDR1 and YFSETQ for CDR2. Inclusive of the bounding cysteine and phenylalanine, the CDR3 is 16 residues long. Only the CDR3 DNA is retained, 48 bases long and in frame from the first base.

General conclusions and limits of the study: Because the sample size was small (n of about 27) and many of the analyses were exploratory, the results are meant to be hypothesis-generating. Improved progression-free and overall survival was associated with having pretreatment peripheral blood TCR clonality below the median. Greater expansion of tumor-associated TCR clones in peripheral blood 3 weeks after the start of treatment was observed in patients with durable benefit (n of about 22, p = 0.022).

Here the sequenced sample was PBMCs, taken around atezolizumab (anti-PD-L1) treatment. The receptor comes from a man in his sixties or seventies with urothelial cancer. The sequence links TRBV5-1 to TRBJ2-3, and 7 bases in between align with TRBD2. CDR3 sequence: CASSLGNGGVRDTQYF. Here is the DNA: TGCGCCAGCAGCTTGGGGAATGGGGGGGTAAGAGATACGCAGTATTTT.